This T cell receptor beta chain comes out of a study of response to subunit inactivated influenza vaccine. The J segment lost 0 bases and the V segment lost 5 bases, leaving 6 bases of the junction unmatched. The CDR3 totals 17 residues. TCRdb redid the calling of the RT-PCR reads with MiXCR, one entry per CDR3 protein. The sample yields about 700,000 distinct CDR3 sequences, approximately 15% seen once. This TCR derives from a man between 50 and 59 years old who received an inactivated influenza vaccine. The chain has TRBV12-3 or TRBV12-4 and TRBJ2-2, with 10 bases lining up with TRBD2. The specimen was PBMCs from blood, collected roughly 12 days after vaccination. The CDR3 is CASSHVGLAANTGELFF. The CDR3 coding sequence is TGTGCCAGCAGTCATGTCGGACTAGCGGCGAACACCGGGGAGCTGTTTTTT.